Following are 31 T cell receptor beta chains from one sample sequenced in a study of PD-1 blockade in classical Hodgkin lymphoma (dated by TCRdb to the early 2020s). The library was prepared using the immunoSEQ multiplex PCR assay. TCRdb re-hosts the immuneACCESS table, in-frame sequences only. Its copies lack some clones; in the studies checked, an unresolved V gene accounts for under half of them, and the cause for the rest is not known. For this sample the table gives approximately 12,000 clones, of which approximately 84% were detected only once. The ten largest account for 4.5% to 7% of the sample. The time point label for this specimen denotes: cycle 2 day 1 (C2D1) of nivolumab. All trial patients had relapsed after autologous stem cell transplantation, with cohorts A, B and C differing in prior brentuximab vedotin exposure. The sample here was peripheral blood mononuclear cells (PBMCs), taken before the second cycle of nivolumab. These receptors all come from a human donor with classical Hodgkin lymphoma.

The chain has TRBV10-3 and TRBJ2-3; tentative D call: TRBD2 (6 bases). The V gene lost 3 bases and the J gene lost 2 bases, with 21 bases spanning the gap. CDR1 and CDR2 from the germline V gene are ENHRY and SYGVKD. The CDR3 totals 18 residues. In DNA, the CDR3 is TGTGCCATCAGTGATTTCGGAGGGCTAACGGCATCCACAGATACGCAGTATTTT. Translated, it gives CAISDFGGLTASTDTQYF.

The chain links TRBV29-1 to TRBJ2-1; 8 nucleotides line up with TRBD1. CDR1 and CDR2 from the germline V gene are SQVTM and ANQGSEA. V gave up 8 bases and J gave up 3 bases; unmatched junction bases: 9. The CDR3 has 14 amino acids. The CDR3 sequence is CSFKTGEFYNEQFF. DNA of the CDR3: TGCAGCTTTAAGACAGGGGAGTTCTACAATGAGCAGTTCTTC.

The chain recombines TRBV13 with TRBJ2-1; tentative D call: TRBD1 (5 bases). The germline V and J ends were trimmed by 10 bases and 3 bases, with 13 bases remaining between them. The length of the CDR3 is 13 residues. The germline CDR1 and CDR2 sequences are PRHDT and FYEKMQ (reference sequence). The CDR3 loop is CATGQGIYNEQFF. The CDR3 DNA follows: TGTGCCACCGGGCAGGGCATCTACAATGAGCAGTTCTTC.

This clone was seen only a few times. V is TRBV19 and J is TRBJ1-2, with 7 nucleotides matching TRBD1. Germline-derived CDR1 and CDR2 are LNHDA and SQIVND (reference sequence). J gave up 4 bases and V 4 bases, and 12 bases lay outside the gene matches. The length of the CDR3 is 16 residues. CDR3 sequence reads: CASSTTYRDSIYGYTF. CDR3 nucleotides: TGTGCCAGTAGTACGACCTACCGGGACAGCATCTATGGCTACACCTTC. Using reference TRBV19 and TRBJ1-2 for the parts outside the CDR3, the full variable domain is DGGITQSPKYLFRKEGQNVTLSCEQNLNHDAMYWYRQDPGQGLRLIYYSQIVNDFQKGDIAEGYSVSREKKESFPLTVTSAQKNPTAFYLCASSTTYRDSIYGYTFGSGTRLTVV.

This clone was picked up one time. This chain joins TRBV2 and TRBJ2-5, with D perhaps TRBD2 (8 bases). There are 16 residues in the CDR3. Germline assignment: CDR1 SNHLY and CDR2 FYNNEI. Deletions cut 3 bases from V and 2 bases from J, with 16 bases between. The CDR3 region has the DNA TGTGCCAGCAGTGACCCCGGGAGGGGGCCACAAGAGACCCAGTACTTC. This gives the protein CASSDPGRGPQETQYF.

CDR3 amino acids: CASSTGLAQSTDTQYF. CDR3 bases: TGTGCCAGCAGCACGGGACTAGCCCAAAGCACAGATACGCAGTATTTT. The chain recombines TRBV5-5 with TRBJ2-3, with TRBD2 identical over 9 bases. With 4 bases clipped from V and 0 bases from J, the junction kept 6 bases outside the gene matches. This CDR3 comprises 16 residues. Germline V gene lookup returns CDR1 SGHKS and CDR2 YYEKEE (reference sequence).

This rearrangement joins TRBV29-1 to TRBJ1-1, with no clear D. With 4 bases removed from V and 3 bases from J, the gap between germline ends came to 6 bases. The CDR3 loop spans 11 amino acids. Germline lookup yields CDR1 SQVTM and CDR2 ANQGSEA. The CDR3 DNA reads as TGCAGCGTTGTCTGGGACACTGAAGCTTTCTTT. It encodes CSVVWDTEAFF.

The chain links TRBV7-9 to TRBJ2-3; a weak D match, TRBD2 (6 bases). Deletions cut 6 bases from V and 3 bases from J, with 25 bases between. The CDR3 is made up of 18 amino acids. Germline CDR1 SEHNR, CDR2 FQNEAQ (reference sequence). The CDR3: CASSPRLGPGLATDTQYF. Here the CDR3 DNA reads TGTGCCAGCAGTCCAAGATTGGGGCCGGGCCTAGCGACAGATACGCAGTATTTT.

The chain employs TRBV15 and TRBJ2-4, with D possibly being TRBD1 (5 bases). Germline lookup yields CDR1 LNHNV and CDR2 YYDKDF (reference sequence). This CDR3 spans 17 amino acids. Trimming left V 9 bases short and J 1 base short, with 22 bases between. CDR3 coding DNA: TGTGCCACAACAATTCAGGGCGTAGGTTTTGCCAAAAACATTCAGTACTTC. Translating gives CATTIQGVGFAKNIQYF.

The chain couples TRBV27 to TRBJ2-7; TRBD2 aligns across 7 bases. J gave up 2 bases and V 0 bases, and 7 bases lay outside the gene matches. The germline gives CDR1 MNHEY, CDR2 SMNVEV (reference sequence). The CDR3 is made up of 16 amino acids. The CDR3 reads CASSLSGGSFTYEQYF. DNA for the CDR3: TGTGCCAGCAGTTTATCGGGAGGGAGCTTTACCTACGAGCAGTACTTC.

Concerning this clone: Relative to the germline gene, one junction end is altered; a read error may explain this. V gene TRBV6-1 combines with J gene TRBJ1-4; maybe TRBD1 (6 bases). The CDR3 is 20 residues long. Looked up from germline, CDR1 is MNHNS and CDR2 is SASEGT. CDR3 in amino acids: CASGEISGTGGWSTNEKLFF. CDR3 DNA: TGTGCCAGCGGTGAAATTAGTGGTACGGGGGGCTGGTCAACTAATGAAAAACTGTTTTTT.

This clone was observed once. The genes are TRBV27 and TRBJ2-3, with 8 bases matching TRBD2. The CDR3 spans 14 residues. The junction had 5 bases not matched to a gene; V was cut back by 5 bases and J by 4 bases. The germline V gene has CDR1 MNHEY and CDR2 SMNVEV (reference sequence). This CDR3 is CASSGGTSADTQYF. DNA for the CDR3: TGTGCCAGCAGTGGGGGGACTAGTGCAGATACGCAGTATTTT.

V and J are TRBV6-1 and TRBJ1-2; 9 nucleotides agree with TRBD1. In germline, CDR1 is MNHNS, CDR2 SASEGT. Trimming removed 6 bases from V and 6 bases from J; junction bases left unmatched: 8. The CDR3 has 14 amino acids. The CDR3 coding sequence is TGTGCCAGCAGCTACAGGGGGCTGGAGGATGGCTACACCTTC. Translation gives CASSYRGLEDGYTF.

The chain couples TRBV7-2 to TRBJ2-1; 14 nucleotides match TRBD2. The CDR3 consists of 15 residues. Germline CDR1 and CDR2: SGHTA and FQGNSA. Trimming took 3 bases from V and 8 from J; bases not matched to a gene: 3. This CDR3 reads CASSLTSGGADEQFF. Here the CDR3 DNA reads TGTGCCAGCAGCTTGACTAGCGGGGGGGCTGATGAGCAGTTCTTC.

This rearrangement joins TRBV2 to TRBJ1-1; the D gene is possibly TRBD1 (6 bases). Trimming took off 7 bases at V and 6 bases at J, with 12 bases between the two ends. Germline CDR1 SNHLY, CDR2 FYNNEI. The length of the CDR3 is 12 residues. The CDR3 here is CASIEQGAEAFF. CDR3 sequence (DNA): TGTGCCAGCATCGAACAGGGCGCTGAAGCTTTCTTT.

The chain links TRBV7-6 to TRBJ2-1; perhaps TRBD2 as D (5 bases). Trimming took off 1 base at V and 0 bases at J, with 16 bases between the two ends. The V gene's germline CDR1 is SGHVS and CDR2 FNYEAQ. The CDR3 consists of 18 residues. CDR3 in DNA: TGTGCCAGCAGCTTAGGTCTAGCCTTATCTCCCTCCTACAATGAGCAGTTCTTC. Encoded protein: CASSLGLALSPSYNEQFF.

The chain has TRBV5-6 and TRBJ1-6; 8 bases agree with TRBD1. The CDR3 has 14 amino acids. The V segment lost 4 bases and the J segment 9 bases; nucleotides outside the gene matches: 6. CDR1 and CDR2 (germline): SGHDT, YYEEEE. CDR3 amino acids: CASSLGQGTSPLHF. The CDR3 nucleotides are TGTGCCAGCAGCCTAGGACAGGGAACTTCACCCCTCCACTTT.

This rearrangement joins TRBV5-1 to TRBJ2-7, with 7 nucleotides matching TRBD1. CDR1 SGHRS and CDR2 YFSETQ come from the germline V gene. J was trimmed by 0 bases and V by 6 bases; bases with no gene match: 12. This CDR3 region has 16 residues. CDR3 residues: CASKKQQGDASYEQYF. CDR3 nucleotides: TGCGCCAGCAAAAAGCAGCAGGGGGATGCCTCCTACGAGCAGTACTTC.

This sequence joins TRBV5-4 and TRBJ2-6; D gene unclear. Germline V CDR1 and CDR2: SGHNT, YYREEE (reference sequence). The length of the CDR3 is 13 residues. The V gene lost 6 bases and the J gene lost 4 bases, with 8 bases spanning the gap. CDR3 coding DNA: TGTGCCAGCAACAGCCGAGGGGCCAACGTCCTGACTTTC. Protein: CASNSRGANVLTF.

This clone has just one count. CDR3 sequence: CASSFGSGANVLTF. The CDR3 nucleotides are TGTGCCAGCAGTTTTGGCTCTGGGGCCAACGTCCTGACTTTC. J is TRBJ2-6 and V is TRBV27; no definite D call. The CDR3 has 14 residues. Looked up from germline, CDR1 is MNHEY and CDR2 is SMNVEV (reference sequence). V lost 3 bases and J 0 bases, leaving 3 bases between the germline ends.

The chain uses TRBV9 and TRBJ2-5; 7 bases fit TRBD1. CDR3 length: 19 amino acids. In germline, CDR1 is SGDLS, CDR2 YYNGEE. Trimming removed 0 bases from V and 3 bases from J; junction bases left unmatched: 17. CDR3 sequence (DNA): TGTGCCAGCAGCGTAGCTATGTATGGACCCGGGACAGCAAAAGAGACCCAGTACTTC. This encodes CASSVAMYGPGTAKETQYF.

As regards this clone: This CDR3 fails to terminate in the conserved phenylalanine or tryptophan, so it likely reflects a read error. The limits of the CDR3 on the DNA are not certain, so only TCRdb's listed CDR3 is given. This sequence joins TRBV28 and TRBJ2-7; whether TRBD1, the table's D call, matches the DNA was not checked. CDR1 is MDHEN, CDR2 SYDVKM, per germline. The length of the CDR3 is 13 amino acids, counting both ends. The CDR3 reads CASIAGGGVGPVL.

This chain uses TRBV28 with TRBJ2-5, with D perhaps matching TRBD1 (5 bases). This CDR3 region has 13 residues. V gave up 7 bases and J gave up 5 bases, with 14 bases separating them. Germline CDR1 and CDR2: MDHEN and SYDVKM. This chain's CDR3 is CASTQGGWETQYF. CDR3 nucleotide sequence: TGTGCCAGCACCCAGGGTGGGTGGGAGACCCAGTACTTC.

The chain recombines TRBV28 with TRBJ2-2; tentatively, D is TRBD2 (6 bases). V was pared by 4 bases and J by 5 bases, with 8 bases between. Germline CDR1 reads MDHEN; CDR2 reads SYDVKM. The CDR3 has 13 amino acids. The CDR3 DNA sequence: TGTGCCAGCAGTTCCGGGGGTACCGGGGAGCTGTTTTTT. Its translation is CASSSGGTGELFF.

This chain links TRBV29-1 with TRBJ1-2; D is uncertain. The CDR3 extends over 12 amino acids. Germline-derived CDR1 and CDR2 are SQVTM and ANQGSEA. V lost 3 bases to trimming and J lost 6 bases, with 11 bases between them. The CDR3 loop reads CSVEGTLDGYTF. Here the CDR3 DNA reads TGCAGCGTTGAGGGTACCCTCGATGGCTACACCTTC.

This clone was counted a single time. The gene calls are TRBV5-1 and TRBJ1-6, with D maybe TRBD1 (5 bases). Trimming removed 4 bases from V and 7 bases from J, with 15 bases in between. Germline assignment: CDR1 SGHRS and CDR2 YFSETQ. The CDR3 is made up of 15 amino acids. For the CDR3, the DNA is TGCGCCAGCAGCCCTAGACGGGGGGACAATTCACCCCTCCACTTT. Residues: CASSPRRGDNSPLHF.

The J gene is TRBJ2-7, the V gene TRBV6-1; unclear D gene. The CDR3 spans 14 residues. Deletions cut 1 base from V and 4 bases from J, with 11 bases between. Germline CDR1 reads MNHNS; CDR2 reads SASEGT. The CDR3 loop is CASSEGSTVYEQYF. The CDR3 nucleotides are TGTGCCAGCAGTGAAGGCTCGACGGTTTACGAGCAGTACTTC.

V is TRBV4-3 and J is TRBJ2-5, with 11 bases fitting TRBD2. Germline CDR1 LGHNA, CDR2 YSLEER. The J segment lost 4 bases and the V segment lost 0 bases, leaving 7 bases of the junction unmatched. The CDR3 spans 17 residues. CDR3 in amino acids: CASSQDSVAGGRETQYF. CDR3 in DNA: TGCGCCAGCAGCCAAGACTCGGTAGCGGGGGGGCGAGAGACCCAGTACTTC.

V and J are TRBV5-6 and TRBJ1-1, with D maybe TRBD1 (5 bases). CDR1 is SGHDT and CDR2 is YYEEEE in the germline V gene. V lost 3 bases, J lost 4 bases, and 22 bases lay in between. The CDR3 extends over 17 amino acids. The CDR3 reads CASSSYSTGGRFTEAFF. The CDR3 region has the DNA TGTGCCAGCAGCTCATATTCGACGGGGGGAAGATTCACTGAAGCTTTCTTT.

The chain uses TRBV4-1 and TRBJ1-2, with a tentative D call TRBD1 (5 bases). Trimming shortened V by 4 bases and J by 1 base, and 10 bases separated the two germline ends. Germline V gives CDR1 MGHRA, CDR2 YSYEKL. CDR3 length equals 14 residues. For the CDR3, the DNA is TGCGCCAGCAGCCTTGTCGACAGTAACTATGGCTACACCTTC. Protein: CASSLVDSNYGYTF.

The rearrangement links TRBV6-6 to TRBJ1-5; 9 positions agree with TRBD1. The germline V gene has CDR1 MNHNY and CDR2 SVGAGI (reference sequence). V gave up 7 bases and J gave up 6 bases; unmatched junction bases: 7. This CDR3 is built from 14 residues. As DNA, the CDR3 is TGTGCCAGCACCCCGGGACAGGGCCTTCAGCCCCAGCATTTT. Encoded protein: CASTPGQGLQPQHF.